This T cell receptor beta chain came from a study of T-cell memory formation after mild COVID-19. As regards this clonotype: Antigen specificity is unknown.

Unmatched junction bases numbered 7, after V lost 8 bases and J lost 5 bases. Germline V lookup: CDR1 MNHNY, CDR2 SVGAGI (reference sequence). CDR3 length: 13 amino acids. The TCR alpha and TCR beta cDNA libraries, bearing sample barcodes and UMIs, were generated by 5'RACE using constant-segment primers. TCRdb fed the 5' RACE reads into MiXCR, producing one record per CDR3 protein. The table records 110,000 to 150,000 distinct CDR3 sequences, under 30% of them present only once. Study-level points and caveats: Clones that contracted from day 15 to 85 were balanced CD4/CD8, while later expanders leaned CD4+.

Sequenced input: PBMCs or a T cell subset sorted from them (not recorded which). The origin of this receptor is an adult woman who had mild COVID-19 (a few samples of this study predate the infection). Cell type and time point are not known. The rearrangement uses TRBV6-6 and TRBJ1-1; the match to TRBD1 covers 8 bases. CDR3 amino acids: CASEDRAETEAFF. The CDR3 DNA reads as TGTGCCAGCGAGGACAGGGCTGAAACTGAAGCTTTCTTT.